This T cell receptor beta chain derives from a study of CD4+ T cells in melanoma (dated by TCRdb to between 2020 and 2023). At the level of the whole study: The study examined neoantigen-specific CD4+ T cells in human melanoma. Results the study describes overall, beyond this receptor: Diverse differentiation states were reported to be shown by neoantigen-specific CD4+ T cells in melanoma. Neoantigen-specific CD4+ T cells were reported to be correlated with the function of CD8+ T cells, macrophages and B cells.

Library generation was performed with the immunoSEQ multiplex PCR assay. This is the immuneACCESS table as TCRdb keeps it, with only in-frame sequences that have V and J called. A part of the clones is gone; compared with another copy, unresolved V genes explain less than half, and the rest is unexplained. The sample table lists just over 14,000 clones, roughly 63% of them with a count of one. The top ten hold roughly a sixth of the sample. Taken from cysteine to phenylalanine, the CDR3 has 15 residues. The retained sequence is limited to the CDR3, 45 bases, with the frame set at the first base. According to the germline V gene, CDR1 reads KGHSH and CDR2 reads LQKENI. The V end loses 6 bases and the J end loses 0 bases, and a stretch of 13 bases separates them. Patients with melanoma were used as donors. Details on this clone: Its antigen specificity is not known. No clone much larger than this one lies a single base away; base qualities are absent.

The material sequenced was cells from a culture (not recorded whether cultured in vitro). The V and J segments used are TRBV18 and TRBJ2-3, and TRBD1 may be the D gene, going by 5 matching bases. The sequence was obtained from a human donor with melanoma. Read as DNA, the sequence is TGTGCCAGCTCCCGCGAGCAGGGTAGCACAGATACGCAGTATTTT. It translates as CASSREQGSTDTQYF.